Presented here are 23 T cell receptor beta chains from one specimen sequenced in a study of metastatic and nonmetastatic thyroid tumors. All patients reached thyroid surgery having received no treatment beforehand. TCRdb redid the clone calls on the PCR reads using MiXCR. The sample holds over 15,000 clones, under 15% seen once. The material sequenced was tumor tissue. The receptors derive from a female donor with papillary thyroid cancer or a benign thyroid nodule (not recorded which). Some clones in this sample may be carry-over from other donors' samples.

The CDR3 sequence is CASSLTGRLGGETF. CDR3 DNA: TGTGCCAGCAGTCTTACAGGGCGACTCGGGGGGGAGACCTTC. V and J are TRBV6-2 or TRBV6-3 and TRBJ1-2, with a weak D call TRBD1 (6 bases). CDR1 and CDR2 from the germline V gene are MNHEY and SVGEGT. This CDR3 comprises 14 residues. Trimming took 5 bases from V and 14 from J, leaving 24 bases between them.

Only a few counts were recorded for this clone. J is TRBJ1-1 and V is TRBV6-5; D possibly corresponds to TRBD1 (5 bases). The CDR3 is 15 amino acids. V was trimmed by 0 bases and J by 2 bases, leaving 10 bases between them. The V gene's germline CDR1 is MNHEY and CDR2 SVGAGI. CDR3 nucleotide sequence: TGTGCCAGCAGTTACTCACCAGGGATAAACACTGAAGCTTTCTTT. It specifies CASSYSPGINTEAFF.

This clone was seen once. V gene TRBV20-1 combines with J gene TRBJ1-6, with TRBD1 matching 7 bases. Germline CDR1 DFQATT, CDR2 SNEGSKA (reference sequence). This CDR3 spans 14 amino acids. J gave up 10 bases and V 3 bases, and 9 bases lay outside the gene matches. CDR3 DNA sequence: TGCAGTGCTAGTACCGGGACAGTATCCTCACCCCTCCACTTT. Residues: CSASTGTVSSPLHF.

This clone occurred many times. This chain connects TRBV27 to TRBJ2-3; the D is unclear. The V end was cut by 5 bases, the J end by 4 bases, with 10 bases between. The CDR3 contains 13 residues. CDR1 and CDR2 (germline): MNHEY, SMNVEV (reference sequence). CDR3 loop: CASSISRPDTQYF. The CDR3 nucleotides are TGTGCCAGCAGTATCTCTAGACCAGATACGCAGTATTTT.

Ten or more counts support this clone. This clone may be a read error of a much larger clone one base away. This sample also contains other DNA sequences that code for the same CDR3. The J gene is TRBJ2-1, the V gene TRBV5-1; D assignment may be TRBD1 or TRBD2 (6 bases each). Trimming removed 0 bases from V and 7 bases from J, with 20 bases in between. CDR1 is SGHRS and CDR2 is YFSETQ in the germline V gene. The CDR3 consists of 17 residues. CDR3 in DNA: TGCGCCAGCAGCTTGGGGCTCCAGGGGCTAGCGCCGAATGAGCAGTTCTTC. Encoded protein: CASSLGLQGLAPNEQFF.

With respect to this clone: The junction differs from germline at one of its ends, possibly a read error. The chain carries TRBV30 and TRBJ2-7; D might be TRBD2 (6 bases). Germline assignment: CDR1 GTSNPN and CDR2 SVGIG (reference sequence). This CDR3 region has 12 residues. For the CDR3, the DNA is TGTTCCTGGAGTGTACGGGGGTACGAGCAGTACTTC. Its protein is CSWSVRGYEQYF.

This clone was found many times. The chain has TRBV4-2 and TRBJ2-3; possibly TRBD1 for D (5 bases). Germline V gives CDR1 LGHNA, CDR2 YNFKEQ. Trimming shortened V by 3 bases and J by 7 bases, and 26 bases separated the two germline ends. There are 18 residues in the CDR3. The CDR3: CASSHLPSSRGQGYTQYF. Here the CDR3 DNA reads TGTGCCAGCAGCCATCTCCCCTCAAGCCGAGGCCAGGGATATACGCAGTATTTT.

The V call is TRBV10-3, the J call TRBJ2-3; 8 bases line up with TRBD2. The V segment lost 4 bases and the J segment 6 bases; nucleotides outside the gene matches: 0. The CDR3 sequence is 12 residues long. In germline, CDR1 is ENHRY, CDR2 SYGVKD. The CDR3 is CAISVAGDTQYF. The CDR3 DNA reads TGTGCCATCAGTGTAGCGGGGGATACGCAGTATTTT.

V gene TRBV28 combines with J gene TRBJ1-3; 7 bases match TRBD1. Germline trimming cut 5 bases from V and 3 bases from J; bases unmatched to any gene: 4. Germline V gives CDR1 MDHEN, CDR2 SYDVKM. The CDR3 contains 14 residues. CDR3 nucleotide sequence: TGTGCCAGCAGTATTGACAGGGTTGGAAACACCATATATTTT. Amino acids: CASSIDRVGNTIYF.

This clone was counted many times. J is TRBJ2-3 and V is TRBV3-1, with TRBD2 matching 11 bases. The CDR3 is 17 residues long. Trimming at V came to 4 bases and at J to 3 bases, leaving 9 bases not matched to a gene. Per the germline V gene, CDR1 is LGHDT and CDR2 is YNNKEL (reference sequence). The chain's CDR3 is CASSLIAGGTMTDTQYF. Written as DNA, the CDR3 is TGTGCCAGCAGCCTCATAGCGGGAGGGACTATGACAGATACGCAGTATTTT.

In its sample, this clone is medium-sized. This chain connects TRBV12-3 or TRBV12-4 to TRBJ2-2; tentative D call: TRBD1 (5 bases). V lost 2 bases to trimming and J lost 2 bases, with 9 bases between them. The CDR3 has 15 residues. CDR3 sequence: CASSLRGINTGELFF. The CDR3 DNA sequence: TGTGCCAGCAGTTTAAGGGGAATAAACACCGGGGAGCTGTTTTTT.

This clone was counted many times. The V gene is TRBV7-8, the J gene TRBJ1-3; TRBD1 agrees at 7 bases. The length of the CDR3 is 16 residues. V trimming: 1 base; J trimming: 4 bases; junction bases outside the gene matches: 7. Germline V gene sequence: CDR1 SGHVS, CDR2 FQNEAQ. The CDR3 DNA sequence: TGTGCCAGCAGCTTAGGTCAGGGGGTCACCGGAAACACCATATATTTT. It yields the protein CASSLGQGVTGNTIYF.

The table lists this clone with many counts. CDR3 in amino acids: CASSIRTSGANVLTF. As DNA, the CDR3 is TGTGCCAGTAGTATCCGGACCTCTGGGGCCAACGTCCTGACTTTC. The chain carries TRBV19 and TRBJ2-6, with unresolved D. Trimming removed 3 bases from V and 0 bases from J, with 6 bases in between. The CDR3 is 15 amino acids. CDR1 is LNHDA, CDR2 SQIVND, per germline (reference sequence).

This clone is medium-sized by share. The rearrangement joins TRBV20-1 to TRBJ2-5; TRBD1 agrees at 8 bases. This CDR3 is built from 15 residues. In germline, CDR1 is DFQATT, CDR2 SNEGSKA (reference sequence). The V segment lost 0 bases and the J segment 5 bases; nucleotides outside the gene matches: 8. CDR3 in DNA: TGCAGTGCTAGAGAACGTACAGGGGGAAGGGAGACCCAGTACTTC. Its protein product is CSARERTGGRETQYF.

This clone was counted a few times. The chain combines TRBV19 with TRBJ1-1, with 9 bases lining up with TRBD1. There are 15 residues in the CDR3. The V segment lost 6 bases and the J segment 4 bases; nucleotides outside the gene matches: 9. CDR1 and CDR2 (germline): LNHDA, SQIVND (reference sequence). The CDR3 DNA follows: TGTGCCAGTAGCGGGACAGGGAGGGGGAGCACTGAAGCTTTCTTT. Its translation is CASSGTGRGSTEAFF.

This clone was counted ten times or more. V gene TRBV20-1 combines with J gene TRBJ1-4; D perhaps matches TRBD1 (6 bases). Germline CDR1 is DFQATT and CDR2 is SNEGSKA (reference sequence). Trimming took off 2 bases at V and 6 bases at J, with 7 bases between the two ends. The CDR3 spans 12 residues. As DNA, the CDR3 is TGCAGTGCTAGAAGGACAGATGAAAAACTGTTTTTT. Its translation: CSARRTDEKLFF.

Turning to this clone: An end of the junction does not agree with germline; a read error may underlie this. The rearrangement uses TRBV12-3 or TRBV12-4 and TRBJ2-2; TRBD1 aligns across 9 bases. The CDR3 contains 14 residues. The CDR3 DNA is TGTGCCAGCTGGACAGGGGTGGTCACCGGGGATCTGTTTTTT. Its protein is CASWTGVVTGDLFF.

The chain is built from TRBV30 and TRBJ1-6; D gene unclear. The CDR3 is made up of 13 amino acids. Trimming took off 1 base at V and 14 bases at J, with 15 bases between the two ends. CDR1 and CDR2 (germline): GTSNPN, SVGIG (reference sequence). CDR3 coding DNA: TGTGCCTGGAGTGAGCTCCGGGTTTGGTCCCTCCACTTT. This translates into CAWSELRVWSLHF.

This clone was seen repeatedly, ten times or more. V gene TRBV18 combines with J gene TRBJ1-1, with unresolved D. The V and J ends lost 4 bases and 5 bases respectively, with 11 bases between them. The CDR3 contains 13 residues. Germline assignment: CDR1 KGHSH and CDR2 LQKENI. The CDR3 nucleotides read TGTGCCAGCTCACTGTCGATGAGTACTGAAGCTTTCTTT. It translates to CASSLSMSTEAFF. Based on the CDR3 plus reference TRBV18 and TRBJ1-1, the full variable domain is NAGVMQNPRHLVRRRGQEARLRCSPMKGHSHVYWYRQLPEEGLKFMVYLQKENIIDESGMPKERFSAEFPKEGPSILRIQQVVRGDSAAYFCASSLSMSTEAFFGQGTRLTVV.

This clone was counted at least ten times. The chain carries TRBV5-6 and TRBJ2-4; D not resolved. This CDR3 is built from 12 residues. CDR1 and CDR2 (germline): SGHDT, YYEEEE. The V gene lost 0 bases and the J gene lost 8 bases, with 6 bases spanning the gap. This CDR3 is CASSLDPDIQYF. CDR3 coding DNA: TGTGCCAGCAGCTTGGACCCGGACATTCAGTACTTC.

Many counts were recorded for this clone. The chain carries TRBV28 and TRBJ2-1; 10 bases line up with TRBD2. CDR3 size: 15 residues. CDR1 and CDR2 (germline): MDHEN, SYDVKM. Losses at the gene ends were 4 bases for V and 6 bases for J; bases not matched to a gene: 6. CDR3 protein: CASSSSGRAGNEQFF. The CDR3 DNA reads as TGTGCCAGCAGTTCCAGCGGGAGGGCGGGCAATGAGCAGTTCTTC.

This clone ranks as medium-sized (0.01 to 0.1%). V usage is TRBV11-2 and J usage is TRBJ2-1; no definite D call. V was trimmed by 3 bases and J by 5 bases, leaving 14 bases between them. Per germline, CDR1 SGHAT and CDR2 FQNNGV. This CDR3 is 15 amino acids long. CDR3 coding DNA: TGTGCCAGCAGCTTGAGCAAGGTTGAGAACAATGAGCAGTTCTTC. As protein: CASSLSKVENNEQFF.

This clone was observed a handful of times. This chain joins TRBV15 and TRBJ2-1; TRBD2 agrees at 13 bases. CDR3 size: 17 residues. V gave up 0 bases and J gave up 5 bases; unmatched junction bases: 4. Per the germline V gene, CDR1 is LNHNV and CDR2 is YYDKDF (reference sequence). The CDR3 is CATSRDQGLAGNNEQFF. The CDR3 nucleotides are TGTGCCACCAGCAGAGACCAGGGACTAGCGGGAAACAATGAGCAGTTCTTC. The variable domain in full, completed from reference TRBV15 and TRBJ2-1, reads DAMVIQNPRYQVTQFGKPVTLSCSQTLNHNVMYWYQQKSSQAPKLLFHYYDKDFNNEADTPDNFQSRRPNTSFCFLDIRSPGLGDTAMYLCATSRDQGLAGNNEQFFGPGTRLTVL.